This T cell receptor beta chain stems from a study of ipilimumab plus nivolumab after autologous stem cell transplantation. Starting 14 to 28 days after autologous transplant, ipilimumab 1 mg/kg was given. The germline V gene has CDR1 SGHNT and CDR2 YENEEA. Losses at the gene ends were 3 bases for V and 5 bases for J; bases not matched to a gene: 3. This CDR3 has 16 residues. Using immunoSEQ multiplex PCR, the repertoire was profiled, and TCRdb retains in-frame clones only, with some absent. The sample records about 6,300 clones, 85% to 90% being singletons. Sequences were derived from PBMCs, sampled in a trial of ipilimumab plus nivolumab as post-transplant consolidation. V usage is TRBV11-3 and J usage is TRBJ2-1, with TRBD2 identical over 14 bases. The TCR comes from a female donor with multiple myeloma. The CDR3 DNA reads as TGTGCCAGCAGCTTGATGGGACTAGCGGGAGACAATGAGCAGTTCTTC. Translating it yields CASSLMGLAGDNEQFF.